This entry concerns a single T cell receptor beta chain. This clonotype was recorded many times. The antigen it recognizes is unknown. Base qualities are missing; no much larger clone stands one base away. Ficoll-Paque density gradient centrifugation was the method used to isolate PBMCs. According to the germline V gene, CDR1 reads KGHSH and CDR2 reads LQKENI. Inclusive of the bounding cysteine and phenylalanine, the CDR3 is 14 residues long. Only the CDR3 DNA is retained, 42 bases long and in frame from the first base. At the junction V is shortened by 2 bases and J by 8 bases; bases outside the gene matches: 4. This specimen comes from a study of T-cell memory formation after mild COVID-19 (dated by TCRdb to the early 2020s). Regarding the complete study: Most TCR sequence clusters were specific to one of the two donors. Longitudinal TCRalpha and TCRbeta repertoire sequencing tracked T-cell clones expanding and contracting after mild COVID-19 in two donors. The cohort comprised two young, previously healthy adult volunteers, one female and one male. Beyond this particular receptor, the publication reports: The study covered only a couple of mild cases, and larger cohorts including severe cases with pre-infection samples were considered necessary. Balanced CD4/CD8 phenotypes were observed for clones contracting from day 15 to 85, whereas a bias towards CD4+ was observed for a second wave of clones expanding from day 15 to 37. The second-wave clones that peaked on day 37 were not confirmed to be SARS-CoV-2 specific. Some responding clones were found in pre-infection memory, which suggests that pre-existing cross-reactive memory T cells took part in the SARS-CoV-2 response. Contracting CD4+ clones turned up mainly in the CM and EM memory subsets, whereas EMRA was where CD8+ clones were enriched.

For sequencing, an Illumina NovaSeq 6000 was employed. TCRalpha and TCRbeta cDNA libraries were built by 5'RACE with constant-segment primers, adding sample barcodes and unique molecular identifiers. RNA was extracted from every sample with Trizol reagent. Library amplification was performed in two PCR steps, and a second sample barcode and Illumina TruSeq adapters were introduced in the second step. Sequencing of libraries was performed on an Illumina NovaSeq with 2 x 150 bp paired-end reads. In the source study's methods: With migec v1.2.7, reads were demultiplexed and then collapsed into UMI-guided consensus sequences. Using mixcr v2.1.11, UMI consensuses were aligned to TRA and TRB V and J templates and then assembled into clonotypes. A clonotype was counted as expanded or contracted only if both edgeR and NoisET called the change significant, with noise models trained on biological replicates. For edgeR calls, a false discovery rate-adjusted p below 0.01 and a log2 fold-change threshold of 1 were applied. PCA with hierarchical clustering of max-normalized trajectories of the 1000 most abundant clonotypes was used as exploratory dynamics analysis. The CD4 or CD8 phenotype of responding clones was assigned using the separately sequenced CD4+ and CD8+ repertoires. The public reads were reanalyzed by TCRdb: fastp trimming at Q25, MiXCR alignment, in-frame beta chains only. Every entry covers one CDR3 protein and lists the most common genes and DNA from its rows. Here the V and J calls rest on TCRdb's processing, not on the authors' analysis. The sample table shows over 500,000 distinct CDR3 sequences, and 17% are seen once. The ten largest clones add up to about 7.4% of the sample.

This sequence uses TRBV18 and TRBJ2-1, with TRBD2 matching 9 junction bases. The sequenced sample consisted of PBMCs or a T cell subset sorted from them (not recorded which). The clonotype comes from an adult woman who had mild COVID-19 (a few samples of this study predate the infection). The sample titles of this study are shuffled in the database, so cell type and time point are left out; the donor was told from shared clones. The CDR3 is CASSPLRGGYEQFF. The DNA sequence reads TGTGCCAGCTCACCATTGCGGGGGGGCTATGAGCAGTTCTTC.